Included here is one T cell receptor beta chain sequence, with context. Antigen: not known. This sample stems from a study of cytomegalovirus exposure and HLA in healthy donors. General study results and limits: The authors assumed roughly uniform sequencing depth across donors for presence/absence analyses. 164 TCR beta chains were listed as cytomegalovirus-associated. Across HLA loci, a later analysis found differing TCR association rates, with DRB1 most and HLA-C fewest. A later analysis linked around 15,000 TCR beta sequences to HLA alleles at 0.05 false discovery rate.

PCR primers comprised 60 Vbeta and 13 Jbeta primers. Clones were read by immunoSEQ multiplex PCR, and TCRdb kept only the in-frame ones, dropping some. The sample features about 140,000 clones, with 0.96% in its top ten. Germline V gene lookup returns CDR1 SGHDT and CDR2 YYEEEE. V was cut by 1 base and J by 4 bases, with 14 bases left in between. The CDR3 is 15 residues long. The clonotype comes from a male donor in good health and CMV-seronegative. This chain joins TRBV5-6 and TRBJ1-2; D is perhaps TRBD1 (6 bases). Sequenced sample: PBMCs. This chain's CDR3 is CASSLRAQGSYGYTF. CDR3 DNA sequence: TGTGCCAGCAGCTTGAGGGCACAGGGTAGCTATGGCTACACCTTC.